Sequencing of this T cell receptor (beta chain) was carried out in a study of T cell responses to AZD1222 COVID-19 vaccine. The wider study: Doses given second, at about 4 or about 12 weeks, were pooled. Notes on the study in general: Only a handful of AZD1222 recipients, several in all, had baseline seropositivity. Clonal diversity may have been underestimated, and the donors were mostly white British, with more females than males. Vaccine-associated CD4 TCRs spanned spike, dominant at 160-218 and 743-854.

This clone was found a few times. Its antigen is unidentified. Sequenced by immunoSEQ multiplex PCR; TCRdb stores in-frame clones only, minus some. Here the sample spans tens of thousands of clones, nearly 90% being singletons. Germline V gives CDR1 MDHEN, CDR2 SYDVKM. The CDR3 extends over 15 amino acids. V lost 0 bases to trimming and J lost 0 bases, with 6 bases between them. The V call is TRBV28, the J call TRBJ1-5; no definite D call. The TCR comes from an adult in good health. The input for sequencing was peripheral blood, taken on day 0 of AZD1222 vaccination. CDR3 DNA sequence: TGTGCCAGCAGTTTATGGAGGGATAGCAATCAGCCCCAGCATTTT. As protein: CASSLWRDSNQPQHF.